One sample yielded the 18 T cell receptor beta chains listed below, sequenced in a study of beta chain features in type 1 diabetes. General study points: Shorter TCRB CDR3s, moderately but significantly so, marked every one of the four CD4+ subsets in Type 1 diabetes patients.

The entirety of the isolated RNA underwent reverse transcription, so expressed TCRB transcripts were sequenced. The table came from immunoSEQ multiplex PCR; TCRdb's copy has only in-frame clones and leaves some out. The table lists about 240,000 clones, approximately 15% of them singletons, with 0.015% to 0.02% in the top ten. Their antigen targets remain unknown. The sequenced sample consisted of naive CD4+ T cells from blood. The source of these receptors is a man aged 25-45 years with type 1 diabetes.

This clone was seen a handful of times. J is TRBJ1-5 and V is TRBV14; 8 bases are a match to TRBD1. V was pared by 0 bases and J by 8 bases, with 12 bases of the junction left unmatched. There are 17 residues in the CDR3. Germline V gives CDR1 SGHDN, CDR2 FVKESK. CDR3 sequence: CASSQEGDRHPLEPQHF. DNA for the CDR3: TGTGCCAGCAGCCAAGAAGGGGACAGGCACCCGCTGGAGCCCCAGCATTTT.

V gene TRBV18 combines with J gene TRBJ1-1; tentatively, D is TRBD1 (6 bases). This CDR3 is 15 amino acids long. Germline V gene lookup returns CDR1 KGHSH and CDR2 LQKENI. Trimming removed 0 bases from V and 5 bases from J, with 13 bases in between. The CDR3 DNA sequence: TGTGCCAGCTCACCACCTCAGGCGCAGGGGACTGAAGCTTTCTTT. Encoded protein: CASSPPQAQGTEAFF.

The chain's CDR3 is CASSPIDSLEQYF. CDR3 coding DNA: TGTGCCAGCTCACCAATAGACAGCCTCGAGCAGTACTTC. V gene TRBV18 combines with J gene TRBJ2-7; D perhaps matches TRBD1 (5 bases). Per germline, CDR1 KGHSH and CDR2 LQKENI. V was shortened by 2 bases and J by 6 bases, with 11 bases between the two germline ends. The CDR3 is 13 amino acids.

The chain is built from TRBV6-1 and TRBJ1-5; 8 bases are shared with TRBD1. CDR3 length equals 13 residues. Germline V gene data show CDR1 as MNHNS and CDR2 as SASEGT. V dropped 9 bases and J dropped 5; count of bases not matched to a gene: 6. For the CDR3, the DNA is TGTGCCAGTATGCCGGGACAGGATCAGCCCCAGCATTTT. Translating it yields CASMPGQDQPQHF.

The sample holds a few counts of this clone. V gene TRBV15 combines with J gene TRBJ1-6; 9 bases line up with TRBD1. V gave up 8 bases and J gave up 12 bases; unmatched junction bases: 8. The CDR3 is made up of 13 amino acids. In germline, CDR1 is LNHNV, CDR2 YYDKDF (reference sequence). In DNA, the CDR3 is TGTGCCACCGCCTGGACAGGGGAGGGACCCCTCCACTTT. It encodes CATAWTGEGPLHF. The full variable domain, its missing parts supplied by reference TRBV15 and TRBJ1-6, is DAMVIQNPRYQVTQFGKPVTLSCSQTLNHNVMYWYQQKSSQAPKLLFHYYDKDFNNEADTPDNFQSRRPNTSFCFLDIRSPGLGDTAMYLCATAWTGEGPLHFGNGTRLTVT.

This clone was counted a few times. The chain uses TRBV2 and TRBJ2-1, with TRBD1 matching 8 bases. J was trimmed by 7 bases and V by 6 bases; bases with no gene match: 5. CDR1 SNHLY and CDR2 FYNNEI come from the germline V gene. The length of the CDR3 is 13 residues. The CDR3 DNA is TGTGCCAGCAGGCAGGGGGCGGGGAATGAGCAGTTCTTC. It encodes CASRQGAGNEQFF.

The chain carries TRBV4-1 and TRBJ2-3; D remains ambiguous. In germline, CDR1 is MGHRA, CDR2 YSYEKL. This CDR3 has 15 residues. V gave up 2 bases and J gave up 0 bases, with 9 bases separating them. CDR3 DNA: TGCGCCAGCAGCCAATATTCCCCTAGCACAGATACGCAGTATTTT. It yields the protein CASSQYSPSTDTQYF.

The chain links TRBV6-5 to TRBJ1-5; D might be TRBD1 (5 bases). The CDR3 runs to 16 residues. Germline CDR1 MNHEY, CDR2 SVGAGI. The V and J ends lost 4 bases and 5 bases respectively, with 18 bases between them. CDR3 residues: CASSSIDSGYDQPQHF. The CDR3, as DNA: TGTGCCAGCAGTTCCATTGACAGTGGGTATGATCAGCCCCAGCATTTT.

V is TRBV5-1 and J is TRBJ2-1; 9 nucleotides align to TRBD2. This CDR3 has 11 amino acids. After removal of 0 bases from V and 15 bases from J, the junction contained 1 base not matched to a gene. Germline V gene lookup returns CDR1 SGHRS and CDR2 YFSETQ. The CDR3 DNA reads TGCGCCAGCAGCTTGGGACTAGCGGTGTTCTTC. Its translation is CASSLGLAVFF.

The CDR3 is CASSSGLAAYEQYF. The CDR3 region has the DNA TGCGCCAGCAGCTCGGGACTAGCGGCCTACGAGCAGTACTTC. The chain recombines TRBV5-1 with TRBJ2-7, with 11 positions matching TRBD2. This CDR3 spans 14 amino acids. With 3 bases clipped from V and 2 bases from J, the junction kept 1 base outside the gene matches. Germline assignment: CDR1 SGHRS and CDR2 YFSETQ.

The chain employs TRBV7-6 and TRBJ2-1; 11 bases map to TRBD2. This CDR3 comprises 17 residues. Germline-derived CDR1 and CDR2 are SGHVS and FNYEAQ. J was trimmed by 0 bases and V by 3 bases; bases with no gene match: 4. CDR3 nucleotide sequence: TGTGCCAGCAGCTTTACCGGGACTAGCGGCTCCTACAATGAGCAGTTCTTC. Encoded protein: CASSFTGTSGSYNEQFF.

The J gene is TRBJ2-1, the V gene TRBV12-5; possibly TRBD1 for D (5 bases). The V and J ends lost 6 bases and 5 bases respectively, with 11 bases between them. The CDR3 contains 13 residues. Germline CDR1 and CDR2: LGHNT and FRNRAP. The CDR3, as DNA: TGTGCTAGTGGCCCCGACAGAAACAATGAGCAGTTCTTC. Translated, it gives CASGPDRNNEQFF. Supplemented by reference TRBV12-5 and TRBJ2-1, the full variable domain reads DARVTQTPRHKVTEMGQEVTMRCQPILGHNTVFWYRQTMMQGLELLAYFRNRAPLDDSGMPKDRFSAEMPDATLATLKIQPSEPRDSAVYFCASGPDRNNEQFFGPGTRLTVL.

This clone appeared a few times. The chain is built from TRBV6-4 and TRBJ1-1; 7 nucleotides align to TRBD1. This CDR3 spans 14 amino acids. Germline CDR1 and CDR2: MRHNA and SNTAGT. V gave up 6 bases and J gave up 0 bases; unmatched junction bases: 4. The CDR3 sequence is CASRLTGMNTEAFF. In DNA form, the CDR3 reads TGTGCCAGCAGGCTGACAGGGATGAACACTGAAGCTTTCTTT.

The rearrangement joins TRBV10-2 to TRBJ1-1; no clear D. V lost 7 bases and J 0 bases, leaving 9 bases between the germline ends. This CDR3 region has 13 residues. Per germline, CDR1 WSHSY and CDR2 SAAADI. The CDR3 DNA is TGCGCCAGCAACCCGGGGATGAACACTGAAGCTTTCTTT. This translates into CASNPGMNTEAFF.

V is TRBV27 and J is TRBJ1-1; a weak D match, TRBD1 (6 bases). Per the germline V gene, CDR1 is MNHEY and CDR2 is SMNVEV (reference sequence). Trimming stripped 2 bases from V and 8 bases from J, with 9 bases between. This CDR3 region has 12 residues. The CDR3 is CASSLPTGEAFF. Written as DNA, the CDR3 is TGTGCCAGCAGTTTACCGACAGGCGAAGCTTTCTTT.

The rearrangement links TRBV29-1 to TRBJ2-1; perhaps TRBD2 as D (7 bases). CDR1 SQVTM and CDR2 ANQGSEA come from the germline V gene. The CDR3 length is 13 residues. The germline V and J ends were trimmed by 7 bases and 4 bases, with 14 bases remaining between them. CDR3 region: CSARGGGYNEQFF. CDR3 bases: TGCAGCGCCCGAGGGGGGGGATACAATGAGCAGTTCTTC.

V gene TRBV15 combines with J gene TRBJ1-6; D unclear. This CDR3 contains 13 residues. V gave up 4 bases and J gave up 7 bases, with 8 bases separating them. Germline lookup yields CDR1 LNHNV and CDR2 YYDKDF (reference sequence). The DNA for the CDR3 is TGTGCCACCAGCACAGGTAGAAATTCACCCCTCCACTTT. Encoded protein: CATSTGRNSPLHF. The complete variable domain, with remaining parts taken from reference TRBV15 and TRBJ1-6, reads DAMVIQNPRYQVTQFGKPVTLSCSQTLNHNVMYWYQQKSSQAPKLLFHYYDKDFNNEADTPDNFQSRRPNTSFCFLDIRSPGLGDTAMYLCATSTGRNSPLHFGNGTRLTVT.

The genes are TRBV30 and TRBJ2-7; maybe TRBD2 (6 bases). Germline lookup yields CDR1 GTSNPN and CDR2 SVGIG (reference sequence). CDR3 size: 15 residues. V lost 0 bases and J 1 base, leaving 13 bases between the germline ends. The CDR3 spells CAWSVWGVGSYEQYF. As DNA, the CDR3 is TGTGCCTGGAGTGTATGGGGGGTGGGATCCTACGAGCAGTACTTC.